This T cell receptor (beta chain) derives from a study of beta chain features in type 1 diabetes. This clone turned up a few times. The study reverse transcribed the entire isolated RNA, so it sequenced expressed TCRB transcripts. Using immunoSEQ multiplex PCR, the repertoire was profiled, and TCRdb retains in-frame clones only, with some absent. The sample includes over 150,000 clones, around 8.5% of them seen just once. Trimming left V 5 bases short and J 2 bases short, with 10 bases between. The CDR3 sequence is 15 residues long. From germline, CDR1 is MDHEN and CDR2 SYDVKM. The TCR was taken from a man in his late teens or twenties in good health. The gene calls are TRBV28 and TRBJ2-6; weak D call: TRBD1 (6 bases). What was sequenced was central memory CD4+ T cells from blood. CDR3 bases: TGTGCCAGCAGTCAGGGGTCTCCTGGGGCCAACGTCCTGACTTTC. Encoded protein: CASSQGSPGANVLTF.